The clone carrying this T cell receptor beta chain showed up many times. Its antigen remains unidentified. Using its own MiXCR run on the PCR reads, TCRdb lists one record per CDR3 protein. This sample carries 55,000 to 75,000 distinct CDR3 sequences, about 18% of them seen once, and the ten largest clones take roughly 1.6%. The V gene's germline CDR1 is SGHVS and CDR2 FQNEAQ. The CDR3 consists of 13 residues. With V trimmed by 8 bases and J by 5 bases, 6 bases remained unmatched. The data were taken from a study of molecular identifiers for immune sequencing clone quantification. Study background: Across replicate runs, RNA obtained from around 20,000 or 100,000 naive CD8 cells was divided into five, with four undergoing sequencing.

Study-level findings and limits: Among effectors, clones above 20 RNA copies held over 97% of molecules; among naive cells, under 1%. Barcodes shared by identical TCR molecules could lead to underestimated sizes of highly expanded clones.

Naive CD8 T cells were sorted, and the gate applied was CD8+CD4-CCR7+CD45RA+. Material: naive CD8+ T cells from blood, with Jurkat cell RNA spiked in. Documented subset: FACS-sorted CD8+CD4-CCR7+CD45RA+ naive T cells. This receptor was identified in a human donor in good health. Some libraries in this study had Jurkat cell RNA spiked in. The genes are TRBV7-8 and TRBJ2-5, with 9 bases fitting TRBD2. The CDR3 is CASGYSGGETQYF. DNA for the CDR3: TGTGCCAGCGGGTATAGCGGGGGCGAGACCCAGTACTTC.